The rows below give T cell receptor beta chains drawn from one sample of a study of blood T cell repertoires in COVID-19. Libraries were prepared by immunoSEQ multiplex PCR; TCRdb keeps only in-frame clonotypes and omits some of them. The sample yields about 140,000 clones, about 90% seen once. Sequenced sample: peripheral blood. Receptors were obtained from a woman older than 75 with acute or convalescent COVID-19. Both conserved end residues are part of each CDR3. The D gene is left open where the match is weak. The size field is filled for only some rows; it gives once, few, many or a size class.

D: TRBD2
V: TRBV11-2
size: .
J: TRBJ2-7
CDR3: CASSRKAGGLYEQYF
DNA: TGTGCCAGCAGCCGGAAAGCGGGGGGGCTTTACGAGCAGTACTTC

D: .
V: TRBV6-5
size: .
J: TRBJ2-2
CDR3: CASSYWGQNTGELFF
DNA: TGTGCCAGCAGTTACTGGGGGCAGAACACCGGGGAGCTGTTTTTT

D: .
V: TRBV5-5
size: .
J: TRBJ1-1
CDR3: CASSLSPRVGTEAFF
DNA: TGTGCCAGCAGCTTAAGTCCCAGGGTGGGAACTGAAGCTTTCTTT

D: .
V: TRBV2
size: .
J: TRBJ1-4
CDR3: CASSRQNEKLFF
DNA: TGTGCCAGCAGTCGACAGAATGAAAAACTGTTTTTT

D: TRBD1
V: TRBV5-1
size: .
J: TRBJ2-5
CDR3: CASSQGQLKETQYF
DNA: TGCGCCAGCAGCCAGGGACAGCTAAAAGAGACCCAGTACTTC

D: .
V: TRBV9
size: .
J: TRBJ1-3
CDR3: CASSPDTSGNTIYF
DNA: TGTGCCAGCAGCCCGGACACGTCTGGAAACACCATATATTTT

D: TRBD1
V: TRBV3-1/TRBV3-2
size: once
J: TRBJ2-1
CDR3: CASSPKDRDRGNYEQFF
DNA: TGTGCCAGCAGCCCAAAGGATCGGGACAGGGGGAATTATGAGCAGTTCTTC

D: TRBD1
V: TRBV19
size: .
J: TRBJ1-2
CDR3: CASSMGTGGIYGYTF
DNA: TGTGCCAGTAGTATGGGGACAGGGGGTATCTATGGCTACACCTTC

D: TRBD1
V: TRBV19
size: .
J: TRBJ1-1
CDR3: CATADRAMNTEAFF
DNA: TGTGCCACCGCGGACAGGGCAATGAACACTGAAGCTTTCTTT

D: TRBD2
V: TRBV9
size: .
J: TRBJ2-2
CDR3: CASSVGLGRSGNAGELFF
DNA: TGTGCCAGCAGCGTAGGGTTAGGTAGGAGCGGGAATGCCGGGGAGCTGTTTTTT

D: .
V: TRBV29-1
size: .
J: TRBJ2-2
CDR3: CSVFDRNTGELFF
DNA: TGCAGCGTCTTCGACAGAAACACCGGGGAGCTGTTTTTT

D: TRBD1
V: TRBV11-3
size: .
J: TRBJ1-1
CDR3: CASSIGQDTEAFF
DNA: TGTGCCAGCAGCATCGGACAGGACACTGAAGCTTTCTTT

D: .
V: TRBV12-5
size: once
J: TRBJ1-5
CDR3: CASGLGGPQPQHF
DNA: TGTGCTAGTGGTTTGGGGGGCCCTCAGCCCCAGCATTTT

D: TRBD1
V: TRBV30
size: .
J: TRBJ1-2
CDR3: CAWSARGQGTYGYTF
DNA: TGTGCCTGGAGCGCCCGAGGACAGGGAACCTATGGCTACACCTTC

D: .
V: TRBV12-3/TRBV12-4
size: .
J: TRBJ1-4
CDR3: CASSLEQGEKLFF
DNA: TGTGCCAGCAGTTTGGAGCAGGGTGAAAAACTGTTTTTT

D: .
V: TRBV20-1
size: once
J: TRBJ1-2
CDR3: CSAQNYGYTF
DNA: TGCAGTGCTCAAAACTATGGCTACACCTTC

D: TRBD1
V: TRBV5-1
size: .
J: TRBJ2-3
CDR3: CASSPGQSSTDTQYF
DNA: TGCGCCAGCAGCCCGGGACAGTCCTCCACAGATACGCAGTATTTT

D: .
V: TRBV5-1
size: .
J: TRBJ1-1
CDR3: CASSPLAGTEAFF
DNA: TGCGCCAGCAGCCCCCTTGCGGGGACTGAAGCTTTCTTT

D: TRBD1
V: TRBV3-1/TRBV3-2
size: .
J: TRBJ2-7
CDR3: CASSQELGTGFTLRPQYF
DNA: TGTGCCAGCAGCCAAGAATTGGGGACAGGATTTACCCTACGACCGCAGTACTTC

D: TRBD1
V: TRBV2
size: .
J: TRBJ1-2
CDR3: CASSYQGALYGYTF
DNA: TGTGCCAGCAGTTATCAGGGGGCCCTCTATGGCTACACCTTC

D: .
V: TRBV19
size: .
J: TRBJ1-2
CDR3: CASKRPLGDGYTF
DNA: TGTGCCAGTAAGAGACCGCTGGGCGATGGCTACACCTTC

D: TRBD2
V: TRBV18
size: .
J: TRBJ2-1
CDR3: CASSPPSSGGAGGEQFF
DNA: TGTGCCAGCTCACCACCGTCGAGCGGGGGGGCCGGGGGTGAGCAGTTCTTC

D: TRBD1
V: TRBV6-5
size: .
J: TRBJ1-1
CDR3: CASSTGGAVAEAFF
DNA: TGTGCCAGTTCGACAGGGGGCGCGGTCGCTGAAGCTTTCTTT

D: TRBD1
V: TRBV6-2/TRBV6-3
size: once
J: TRBJ1-5
CDR3: CASSRPAGQTNQPQHF
DNA: TGTGCCAGCAGCCGCCCCGCGGGACAGACGAATCAGCCCCAGCATTTT

D: TRBD2
V: TRBV4-2
size: .
J: TRBJ2-2
CDR3: CASSQETSGGAGELFF
DNA: TGTGCCAGCAGCCAAGAAACTAGCGGGGGGGCCGGGGAGCTGTTTTTT

D: .
V: TRBV6-2/TRBV6-3
size: .
J: TRBJ1-5
CDR3: CASSPNPPPSGSNQPQHF
DNA: TGTGCCAGCAGCCCTAATCCCCCCCCATCGGGGAGCAATCAGCCCCAGCATTTT

D: TRBD2
V: TRBV20-1
size: .
J: TRBJ2-3
CDR3: CSASGGGARDTQYF
DNA: TGCAGTGCTAGTGGCGGGGGGGCTCGAGATACGCAGTATTTT

D: .
V: TRBV5-6
size: once
J: TRBJ2-7
CDR3: CASSPRRAGEQYF
DNA: TGTGCCAGCAGCCCTCGGAGGGCTGGAGAGCAGTACTTC

D: .
V: TRBV6-4
size: .
J: TRBJ1-1
CDR3: CASSRVVGTEAFF
DNA: TGTGCCAGCAGTCGAGTCGTTGGCACTGAAGCTTTCTTT

D: .
V: TRBV23-1
size: .
J: TRBJ1-4
CDR3: CASSQSPSSRELFF
DNA: TGCGCCAGCAGTCAATCGCCCTCCTCCCGGGAACTGTTTTTT

D: .
V: TRBV2
size: .
J: TRBJ2-2
CDR3: CASSGQVLNTGELFF
DNA: TGTGCCAGCAGTGGACAGGTTTTGAACACCGGGGAGCTGTTTTTT

D: TRBD2
V: TRBV5-1
size: .
J: TRBJ2-5
CDR3: CASSLELAGRPQETQYF
DNA: TGCGCCAGCAGCTTGGAACTAGCGGGGAGACCCCAAGAGACCCAGTACTTC

D: TRBD1
V: TRBV7-9
size: .
J: TRBJ2-7
CDR3: CASSRLRDRGRGEQYF
DNA: TGTGCCAGCAGCCGACTCCGGGACAGGGGGCGAGGGGAGCAGTACTTC

D: TRBD1
V: TRBV12-3/TRBV12-4
size: .
J: TRBJ1-1
CDR3: CASSPDRRHAFF
DNA: TGTGCCAGCAGTCCGGACAGGAGGCATGCTTTCTTT

D: .
V: TRBV3-1/TRBV3-2
size: .
J: TRBJ2-1
CDR3: CASSQDIMSSYNEQFF
DNA: TGTGCCAGCAGCCAAGACATTATGAGCTCCTACAATGAGCAGTTCTTC

D: .
V: TRBV30
size: few
J: TRBJ1-4
CDR3: CACHRATEHEKLFF
DNA: TGTGCCTGCCACAGGGCTACGGAGCATGAAAAACTGTTTTTT

D: TRBD2
V: TRBV30
size: .
J: TRBJ2-3
CDR3: CAWSQGLAGAAGAQYF
DNA: TGTGCCTGGAGTCAAGGACTAGCGGGGGCGGCGGGGGCGCAGTATTTT

D: .
V: TRBV9
size: .
J: TRBJ2-1
CDR3: CASSVTSRGTYNEQFF
DNA: TGTGCCAGCAGCGTAACTTCCCGGGGGACCTACAATGAGCAGTTCTTC

D: .
V: TRBV20-1
size: .
J: TRBJ1-1
CDR3: CSSFLRKEAFF
DNA: TGCAGTTCCTTTCTACGTAAGGAAGCTTTCTTT

D: .
V: TRBV12-3/TRBV12-4
size: .
J: TRBJ1-2
CDR3: CASSPKQDYGYTF
DNA: TGTGCCAGCAGCCCAAAACAGGACTATGGCTACACCTTC

D: TRBD1
V: TRBV5-1
size: .
J: TRBJ1-2
CDR3: CASSLTTGGSYGYTF
DNA: TGCGCCAGCAGCCTAACGACAGGGGGCAGCTATGGCTACACCTTC

D: TRBD1
V: TRBV6-2/TRBV6-3
size: .
J: TRBJ2-1
CDR3: CASSYPKQGGYNEQFF
DNA: TGTGCCAGCAGTTACCCTAAACAGGGGGGCTACAATGAGCAGTTCTTC

D: TRBD2
V: TRBV5-1
size: .
J: TRBJ2-7
CDR3: CASSLRLAGYSPYEQYF
DNA: TGCGCCAGCAGCTTGAGACTAGCGGGGTATTCCCCCTACGAGCAGTACTTC

D: TRBD1
V: TRBV5-1
size: .
J: TRBJ1-1
CDR3: CASSGQVNTEAFF
DNA: TGCGCCAGCAGCGGACAGGTGAACACTGAAGCTTTCTTT

D: TRBD1
V: TRBV9
size: once
J: TRBJ1-1
CDR3: CASSADRGHGTEAFF
DNA: TGTGCCAGCAGCGCGGACAGGGGGCATGGGACTGAAGCTTTCTTT

D: .
V: TRBV27
size: .
J: TRBJ2-7
CDR3: CASSFRYRVGYEQYF
DNA: TGTGCCAGCAGTTTTCGGTACAGGGTCGGGTACGAGCAGTACTTC

D: .
V: TRBV12-5
size: few
J: TRBJ1-5
CDR3: CASGLTLGYQPQHF
DNA: TGTGCTAGTGGTTTAACCCTCGGGTATCAGCCCCAGCATTTT

D: .
V: TRBV19
size: .
J: TRBJ1-4
CDR3: CASSGPFSTNEKLFF
DNA: TGTGCCAGTAGTGGGCCTTTTTCAACTAATGAAAAACTGTTTTTT